A single sample gave rise to the 31 T cell receptor beta chains below, sequenced in a study of regulatory T cells in long-lasting Graves disease. To make TCR beta libraries, researchers used iRepertoire HTBI primers and Arm-PCR of CDR3 regions. TCRdb processed the multiplex PCR reads anew with MiXCR; each CDR3 protein has one entry. The sample yields 500,000 to 700,000 distinct CDR3 sequences, roughly 15% seen once. The sample's time point: newly diagnosed GD, antithyroid drugs for less than 3 months. The TCR library was made from RNA that had been extracted from PBMCs in TRIzol. The same sample was also used in a study of T cells in Graves' hyperthyroidism and ophthalmopathy.

This material consisted of peripheral blood mononuclear cells (PBMCs), taken at new diagnosis, from a patient treated with antithyroid drugs. The receptor source for this set is a woman in her thirties with Graves disease.

This clonotype came up many times. The chain links TRBV27 to TRBJ2-5, with 11 bases identical to TRBD2. CDR1 is MNHEY, CDR2 SMNVEV, per germline (reference sequence). V dropped 5 bases and J dropped 3; count of bases not matched to a gene: 2. This CDR3 contains 14 residues. As DNA, the CDR3 is TGTGCCAGCAGTACGGGACTAGCGGAAGAGACCCAGTACTTC. This encodes CASSTGLAEETQYF.

This clonotype showed up many times. This sequence joins TRBV11-2 and TRBJ1-2; D ambiguous. Trimming took off 3 bases at V and 4 bases at J, with 9 bases between the two ends. Germline V CDR1 and CDR2: SGHAT, FQNNGV. CDR3 size: 13 residues. The chain's CDR3 is CASSLVDAYGYTF. The DNA for the CDR3 is TGTGCCAGCAGCTTGGTAGATGCCTATGGCTACACCTTC.

J is TRBJ1-1 and V is TRBV27, with a weak D call TRBD1 (6 bases). Germline loops: CDR1 MNHEY, CDR2 SMNVEV (reference sequence). The CDR3 spans 15 residues. The germline V and J ends were trimmed by 5 bases and 7 bases, with 20 bases remaining between them. The CDR3: CASSNLRGRDNEAFF. CDR3 in DNA: TGTGCCAGCAGTAATCTAAGGGGACGGGACAATGAAGCTTTCTTT.

This clonotype was recorded at least ten times. This rearrangement joins TRBV5-1 to TRBJ1-1; D is perhaps TRBD1 (6 bases). Germline loops: CDR1 SGHRS, CDR2 YFSETQ. The CDR3 is made up of 13 amino acids. The V and J ends lost 5 bases and 5 bases respectively, with 13 bases between them. DNA of the CDR3: TGCGCCAGCAGGAATGGCGACAGGACTGAAGCTTTCTTT. Translating it yields CASRNGDRTEAFF.

The V and J genes are TRBV19 and TRBJ2-5; D unresolved. The CDR3 totals 14 residues. The germline V gene encodes CDR1 LNHDA and CDR2 SQIVND (reference sequence). The germline V and J ends were trimmed by 3 bases and 2 bases, with 10 bases remaining between them. CDR3 in DNA: TGTGCCAGTAGTATTTCGGCTCCACAAGAGACCCAGTACTTC. It specifies CASSISAPQETQYF.

This clonotype was seen a few times. The chain is built from TRBV19 and TRBJ2-2; 10 nucleotides match TRBD1. CDR3 size: 14 residues. Germline V gene sequence: CDR1 LNHDA, CDR2 SQIVND (reference sequence). Trimming removed 4 bases from V and 6 bases from J; junction bases left unmatched: 2. CDR3 sequence (DNA): TGTGCCAGTAGTACCGGACAGGGGGCCGGGGAGCTGTTTTTT. Protein sequence: CASSTGQGAGELFF.

This clonotype appeared many times. The J gene is TRBJ2-3, the V gene TRBV28; D call uncertain. Germline V lookup: CDR1 MDHEN, CDR2 SYDVKM. There are 13 residues in the CDR3. Trimming took off 7 bases at V and 5 bases at J, with 13 bases between the two ends. The CDR3 sequence is CASTYGAKDTQYF. Written as DNA, the CDR3 is TGTGCCAGCACCTACGGAGCGAAAGATACGCAGTATTTT.

This clonotype has ten or more counts. The CDR3 DNA reads as TGTGCCAGCAGCCAAGATCCCGGCAGAACCAATGAGCAGTTCTTC. Protein sequence: CASSQDPGRTNEQFF. This chain uses TRBV3-1 with TRBJ2-1, with D hard to call. V was pared by 0 bases and J by 6 bases, with 12 bases between. CDR1 and CDR2 from the germline V gene are LGHDT and YNNKEL (reference sequence). The CDR3 has 15 residues.

This clonotype appeared many times. The genes are TRBV28 and TRBJ2-2, with D unresolved. Trimming removed 7 bases from V and 5 bases from J, with 8 bases in between. The CDR3 covers 12 residues. Germline V gene data show CDR1 as MDHEN and CDR2 as SYDVKM. CDR3 residues: CASKRSTGELFF. The CDR3 DNA reads as TGTGCCAGCAAACGCTCGACCGGGGAGCTGTTTTTT.

The chain uses TRBV28 and TRBJ1-1; 7 bases match TRBD1. J lost 2 bases, V lost 2 bases, and 5 bases had no gene match. Germline V gene lookup returns CDR1 MDHEN and CDR2 SYDVKM. The CDR3 length is 15 residues. The CDR3 DNA sequence: TGTGCCAGCAGTTTACCCGGGACAGTCAACACTGAAGCTTTCTTT. Translating it yields CASSLPGTVNTEAFF.

This clonotype was recorded at least ten times. The chain couples TRBV6-1 to TRBJ2-7; TRBD1 agrees at 7 bases. The germline gives CDR1 MNHNS, CDR2 SASEGT. The CDR3 is 14 residues long. V dropped 9 bases and J dropped 0; count of bases not matched to a gene: 8. The chain's CDR3 is CASSRTGSSYEQYF. CDR3 coding DNA: TGTGCCAGTTCACGGACAGGTTCCTCCTACGAGCAGTACTTC.

This clonotype was recorded at least ten times. This chain connects TRBV7-2 to TRBJ1-1; D gene unclear. The CDR3 is 13 residues long. The germline gives CDR1 SGHTA, CDR2 FQGNSA. V was cut by 9 bases and J by 0 bases, with 11 bases left in between. This CDR3 reads CASTNLMNTEAFF. The CDR3, as DNA: TGTGCCAGTACTAACCTCATGAACACTGAAGCTTTCTTT.

The rearrangement joins TRBV20-1 to TRBJ2-7; no firm D call. The germline V gene encodes CDR1 DFQATT and CDR2 SNEGSKA (reference sequence). V lost 6 bases, J lost 2 bases, and 14 bases lay in between. The CDR3 spans 13 residues. The CDR3 region has the DNA TGCAGTGCGAGCCCCCTTGGAACCTACGAGCAGTACTTC. As protein: CSASPLGTYEQYF.

As for this clonotype: With a much larger clone just one base away, this may be a read error. Likely a read error: the CDR3 ends without its conserved phenylalanine or tryptophan. CDR3 region: CSAREGQKTNGYTL. CDR3 DNA sequence: TGCAGTGCTAGGGAGGGACAGAAAACTAATGGCTACACCCTC. This chain connects TRBV20-1 to TRBJ1-2, with 7 bases that match TRBD1. The CDR3 contains 14 residues. Germline values: CDR1 DFQATT, CDR2 SNEGSKA (reference sequence). The V gene end was trimmed by 3 bases and the J gene end by 6 bases; junction bases not matched to a gene: 10.

The rearrangement uses TRBV12-3 or TRBV12-4 and TRBJ1-5; D possibly corresponds to TRBD1 (6 bases). Trimming left V 7 bases short and J 4 bases short, with 20 bases between. The CDR3 is 16 residues long. The chain's CDR3 is CASTLGRGQLNQPQHF. CDR3 DNA sequence: TGTGCCAGCACCCTAGGGCGTGGACAGCTTAATCAGCCCCAGCATTTT.

The rearrangement joins TRBV28 to TRBJ2-7; 7 bases map to TRBD1. Germline V CDR1 and CDR2: MDHEN, SYDVKM. The junction had 12 bases not matched to a gene; V was cut back by 10 bases and J by 3 bases. The CDR3 has 14 residues. The CDR3 protein is CATGLRDRYYEQYF. In DNA, the CDR3 is TGTGCCACCGGACTCCGGGACAGATACTACGAGCAGTACTTC.

This clonotype was seen a few times. This rearrangement joins TRBV5-1 to TRBJ1-5; the D gene is possibly TRBD1 (5 bases). V gave up 5 bases and J gave up 3 bases, with 18 bases separating them. From germline, CDR1 is SGHRS and CDR2 YFSETQ. The CDR3 has 16 residues. Here the CDR3 reads CASSQLQGEVNQPQHF. The DNA for the CDR3 is TGCGCCAGCAGTCAGTTGCAGGGCGAGGTCAATCAGCCCCAGCATTTT.

The chain has TRBV7-3 and TRBJ2-5; 13 bases align to TRBD2. The trim removed 1 base at V and 0 bases at J, leaving 11 bases unmatched. This CDR3 region has 20 residues. CDR1 and CDR2 from the germline V gene are SGHTA and FQGTGA. The CDR3 is CASSLRRPGLAGTYQETQYF. The CDR3 DNA sequence: TGTGCCAGCAGCTTAAGAAGGCCGGGACTAGCGGGGACGTACCAAGAGACCCAGTACTTC.

This chain uses TRBV6-4 with TRBJ2-3, with D perhaps matching TRBD2 (6 bases). V was shortened by 1 base and J by 0 bases, with 14 bases between the two germline ends. The CDR3 consists of 17 residues. Germline V gives CDR1 MRHNA, CDR2 SNTAGT. The CDR3 DNA is TGTGCCAGCAGTGACTTAAGTAGCGGATCTAGCACAGATACGCAGTATTTT. It is translated as CASSDLSSGSSTDTQYF.

Concerning this clonotype itself: One end of the junction is discordant with germline, which a read error may explain. The rearrangement links TRBV28 to TRBJ1-1, with 8 bases that match TRBD1. CDR3 length: 12 residues. CDR1 MDHEN and CDR2 SYDVKM come from the germline V gene. As DNA, the CDR3 is TGTGCCAGCAAGGCAGGGGGCACTGAAACTTTCTTT. Residues: CASKAGGTETFF.

The genes are TRBV18 and TRBJ1-2; D perhaps matches TRBD1 (5 bases). V was shortened by 8 bases and J by 4 bases, with 11 bases between the two germline ends. The CDR3 covers 12 residues. Germline V gene data show CDR1 as KGHSH and CDR2 as LQKENI. The CDR3 nucleotides are TGTGCCAGCAGTTCGACAGCCTATGGCTACACCTTC. Translating gives CASSSTAYGYTF.

This chain links TRBV27 with TRBJ2-2; D is unresolved. The length of the CDR3 is 18 residues. V gave up 3 bases and J gave up 0 bases, with 17 bases separating them. CDR1 and CDR2 (germline): MNHEY, SMNVEV (reference sequence). Written as DNA, the CDR3 is TGTGCCAGCAGTTTTTTCCCGCGAAGACGGACGAACACCGGGGAGCTGTTTTTT. Protein sequence: CASSFFPRRRTNTGELFF.

The rearrangement links TRBV30 to TRBJ1-2; D call uncertain. The CDR3 spans 13 residues. The germline V gene encodes CDR1 GTSNPN and CDR2 SVGIG (reference sequence). V was clipped by 0 bases and J by 4 bases, with 9 bases between them. The CDR3 sequence: CAWSVQELYGYTF. CDR3 bases: TGTGCCTGGAGTGTGCAGGAGCTCTATGGCTACACCTTC.

This clonotype has at least ten counts. V usage is TRBV15 and J usage is TRBJ2-1; 8 positions agree with TRBD1. The CDR3 loop spans 14 amino acids. V shed 4 bases, J shed 7 bases, and the junction held 6 bases outside the gene matches. Germline CDR1 LNHNV, CDR2 YYDKDF (reference sequence). CDR3 residues: CATSTDRDPNEQFF. The CDR3 coding sequence is TGTGCCACCAGCACGGACAGGGACCCTAATGAGCAGTTCTTC.

This clonotype was detected only a few times. The rearrangement uses TRBV19 and TRBJ1-5, with a possible D match to TRBD1 (5 bases). The CDR3 is 14 amino acids. V lost 9 bases, J lost 0 bases, and 12 bases lay in between. Germline CDR1 is LNHDA and CDR2 is SQIVND (reference sequence). CDR3 region: CASRGINSNQPQHF. CDR3 nucleotide sequence: TGTGCCAGCCGGGGGATAAATAGCAATCAGCCCCAGCATTTT.

In this sample, this clonotype turned up a few times. V gene TRBV11-2 combines with J gene TRBJ1-5; TRBD1 matches 11 bases. CDR3 length: 15 amino acids. V lost 5 bases to trimming and J lost 7 bases; unmatched junction nucleotides: 7. Germline CDR1 SGHAT, CDR2 FQNNGV. CDR3 region: CASSPLGQGAQPQHF. DNA for the CDR3: TGTGCCAGCAGCCCCCTAGGACAGGGGGCCCAGCCCCAGCATTTT.

The sample holds many counts of this clonotype. The rearrangement links TRBV7-9 to TRBJ2-7, with 7 bases identical to TRBD1. This CDR3 region has 14 residues. From germline, CDR1 is SEHNR and CDR2 FQNEAQ (reference sequence). V was clipped by 1 base and J by 5 bases; unmatched bases: 5. The CDR3: CASSLVTGINEQYF. The CDR3 DNA reads TGTGCCAGCAGCTTAGTGACAGGGATCAACGAGCAGTACTTC.

The chain has TRBV18 and TRBJ2-7; 10 bases agree with TRBD2. The J segment lost 4 bases and the V segment lost 1 base, leaving 10 bases of the junction unmatched. Germline V gene sequence: CDR1 KGHSH, CDR2 LQKENI. The CDR3 contains 17 residues. The CDR3 DNA sequence: TGTGCCAGCTCACCACAAAGGTCTAGCGGGAGTCGATACGAGCAGTACTTC. Its protein is CASSPQRSSGSRYEQYF.

V gene TRBV6-5 combines with J gene TRBJ2-1; D not certain. CDR3 length equals 16 residues. V lost 5 bases, J lost 6 bases, and 20 bases lay in between. Germline V gene lookup returns CDR1 MNHEY and CDR2 SVGAGI. The CDR3 is CASSERVGPEVNEQFF. CDR3 nucleotides: TGTGCCAGCAGTGAACGAGTAGGGCCTGAAGTCAATGAGCAGTTCTTC.

This sequence joins TRBV20-1 and TRBJ2-7; 7 positions agree with TRBD2. This CDR3 has 15 amino acids. Germline-derived CDR1 and CDR2 are DFQATT and SNEGSKA (reference sequence). With V trimmed by 1 base and J by 4 bases, 10 bases remained unmatched. The CDR3 DNA reads as TGCAGTGCTAGAGGCGGGGGTAAGGTAGAGTACGAGCAGTACTTC. Protein: CSARGGGKVEYEQYF.

Many counts were recorded for this clonotype. This chain connects TRBV7-9 to TRBJ2-1; TRBD1 aligns across 8 bases. V shed 5 bases, J shed 5 bases, and the junction held 8 bases outside the gene matches. The CDR3 is made up of 15 amino acids. Germline-derived CDR1 and CDR2 are SEHNR and FQNEAQ (reference sequence). This CDR3 reads CASSPDRGFHNEQFF. The CDR3 region has the DNA TGTGCCAGCAGCCCCGACAGGGGATTCCACAATGAGCAGTTCTTC. Together with reference TRBV7-9 and TRBJ2-1, the CDR3 gives the full variable domain: DTGVSQNPRHKITKRGQNVTFRCDPISEHNRLYWYRQTLGQGPEFLTYFQNEAQLEKSRLLSDRFSAERPKGSFSTLEIQRTEQGDSAMYLCASSPDRGFHNEQFFGPGTRLTVL.